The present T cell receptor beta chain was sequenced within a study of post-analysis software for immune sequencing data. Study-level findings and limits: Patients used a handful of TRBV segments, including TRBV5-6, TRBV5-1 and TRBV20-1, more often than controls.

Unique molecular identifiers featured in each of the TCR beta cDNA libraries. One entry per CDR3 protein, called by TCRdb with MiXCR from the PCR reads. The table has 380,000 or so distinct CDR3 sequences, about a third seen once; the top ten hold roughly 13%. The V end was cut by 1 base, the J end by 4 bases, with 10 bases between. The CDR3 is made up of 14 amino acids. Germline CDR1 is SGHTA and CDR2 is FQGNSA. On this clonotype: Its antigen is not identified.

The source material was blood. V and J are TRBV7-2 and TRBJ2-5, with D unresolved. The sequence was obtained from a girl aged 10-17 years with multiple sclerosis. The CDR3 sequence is CASSLVEAGETQYF. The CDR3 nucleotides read TGTGCCAGCAGCTTAGTAGAAGCTGGAGAGACCCAGTACTTC.